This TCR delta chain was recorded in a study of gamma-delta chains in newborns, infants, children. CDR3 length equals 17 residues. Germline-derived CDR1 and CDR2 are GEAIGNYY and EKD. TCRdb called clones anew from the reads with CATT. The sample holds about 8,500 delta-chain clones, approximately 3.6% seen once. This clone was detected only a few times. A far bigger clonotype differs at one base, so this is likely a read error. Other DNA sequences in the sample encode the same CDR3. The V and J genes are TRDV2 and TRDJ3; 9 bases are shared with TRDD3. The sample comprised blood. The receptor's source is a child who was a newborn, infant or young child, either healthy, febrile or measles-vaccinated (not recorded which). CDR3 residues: CACDILGDSWDTRQMFF. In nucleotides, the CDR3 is TGTGCTTGTGACATACTGGGGGACTCCTGGGACACCCGACAGATGTTTTTC.